The 31 T cell receptor beta chains presented below share a single source sample, sequenced in a study of T cell responses to AZD1222 COVID-19 vaccine. This table comes from immunoSEQ multiplex PCR, and its TCRdb copy is limited to in-frame clones, with some not included. Here the sample spans just over 70,000 clones, less than 85% being singletons. The sequencing used peripheral blood, collected on day 0 of AZD1222 vaccination. These TCRs come from an adult in good health.

The chain is built from TRBV5-1 and TRBJ1-1; perhaps TRBD1 as D (5 bases). The V and J ends lost 0 bases and 7 bases respectively, with 13 bases between them. Germline CDR1 is SGHRS and CDR2 is YFSETQ. CDR3 length: 14 amino acids. The CDR3 protein is CASSLDAAGGEAFF. The CDR3 region has the DNA TGCGCCAGCAGCTTGGATGCGGCGGGGGGTGAAGCTTTCTTT.

This chain joins TRBV7-9 and TRBJ2-7; D may be TRBD1 or TRBD2 (5 bases each). V was shortened by 4 bases and J by 3 bases, with 10 bases between the two germline ends. Germline V gives CDR1 SEHNR, CDR2 FQNEAQ (reference sequence). CDR3 length: 13 residues. DNA for the CDR3: TGTGCCAGCAGCTCCGGGACCTACTACGAGCAGTACTTC. It yields the protein CASSSGTYYEQYF.

This clone was seen a handful of times. V and J are TRBV24-1 and TRBJ2-1; a possible D gene is TRBD1 (5 bases). Per germline, CDR1 KGHDR and CDR2 SFDVKD. V gave up 6 bases and J gave up 5 bases, with 10 bases separating them. The length of the CDR3 is 13 residues. The CDR3 DNA reads as TGTGCCACCAGTACGTCGACAGACAATGAGCAGTTCTTC. It specifies CATSTSTDNEQFF.

This chain joins TRBV6-5 and TRBJ1-1; 10 bases map to TRBD1. The CDR3 spans 14 residues. The V and J ends lost 1 base and 7 bases, in that order; junction bases with no gene match: 3. CDR1 is MNHEY and CDR2 is SVGAGI in the germline V gene. CDR3 bases: TGTGCCAGCAGTTACTTCGGACAGGGGGGTGAAGCTTTCTTT. It specifies CASSYFGQGGEAFF.

V and J are TRBV24-1 and TRBJ2-1; D may match TRBD1 or TRBD2 (5 bases each). The CDR3 totals 17 residues. Germline assignment: CDR1 KGHDR and CDR2 SFDVKD. The V end lost 4 bases, the J end lost 0 bases, and 15 bases lay between the germline ends. The CDR3 DNA follows: TGTGCCACCAGTGAAGGGGTCGGGACCAGCTCCTACAATGAGCAGTTCTTC. Amino acids: CATSEGVGTSSYNEQFF.

This chain joins TRBV5-8 and TRBJ1-1; 9 bases agree with TRBD1. The CDR3 covers 14 residues. Looked up from germline, CDR1 is SGHTS and CDR2 is YDEGEE. V lost 4 bases and J lost 5; bases outside the gene matches: 6. The DNA of the CDR3 is TGTGCCAGCAGCCCCCGACAGGGGGGAACTGAAGCTTTCTTT. Amino acid sequence: CASSPRQGGTEAFF. The full variable domain, its missing parts supplied by reference TRBV5-8 and TRBJ1-1, is EAGVTQSPTHLIKTRGQQATLRCSPISGHTSVYWYQQALGLGLQFLLWYDEGEERNRGNFPPRFSGRQFPNYSSELNVNALELEDSALYLCASSPRQGGTEAFFGQGTRLTVV.

The J gene is TRBJ1-3, the V gene TRBV18; D not resolved. V was trimmed by 3 bases and J by 3 bases, leaving 12 bases between them. The V gene's germline CDR1 is KGHSH and CDR2 LQKENI. There are 15 residues in the CDR3. The CDR3 DNA reads TGTGCCAGCTCACCTTCGGACGACGGTGGAAACACCATATATTTT. Residues: CASSPSDDGGNTIYF.

The chain recombines TRBV5-4 with TRBJ1-4; D uncertain. Germline V gene data show CDR1 as SGHNT and CDR2 as YYREEE (reference sequence). Trimming took 0 bases from V and 2 from J, leaving 8 bases between them. This CDR3 comprises 15 residues. The DNA of the CDR3 is TGTGCCAGCAGCTTGGGTGGTCGCACTAATGAAAAACTGTTTTTT. This sequence encodes CASSLGGRTNEKLFF. The entire variable domain, with the rest obtained from reference TRBV5-4 and TRBJ1-4, is as follows: ETGVTQSPTHLIKTRGQQVTLRCSSQSGHNTVSWYQQALGQGPQFIFQYYREEENGRGNFPPRFSGLQFPNYSSELNVNALELDDSALYLCASSLGGRTNEKLFFGSGTQLSVL.

In the case of this clone: The same CDR3 is also encoded by other DNA sequences in this sample. The CDR3 sequence is CASSFSGGSYGYTF. The CDR3 nucleotides are TGCGCCAGCAGCTTCTCAGGAGGAAGCTATGGCTACACCTTC. V and J are TRBV5-1 and TRBJ1-2; D gene unclear. The CDR3 runs to 14 residues. Germline assignment: CDR1 SGHRS and CDR2 YFSETQ. The germline V and J ends were trimmed by 2 bases and 4 bases, with 12 bases remaining between them.

The table lists this clone with a count of one. The J gene is TRBJ2-7, the V gene TRBV18, with TRBD2 identical over 7 bases. Germline CDR1 is KGHSH and CDR2 is LQKENI. Losses at the gene ends were 3 bases for V and 0 bases for J; bases not matched to a gene: 2. The CDR3 extends over 14 amino acids. This CDR3 is CASSPLAVSYEQYF. CDR3 nucleotide sequence: TGTGCCAGCTCACCCCTAGCGGTCTCCTACGAGCAGTACTTC. The whole variable domain, remainder taken from reference TRBV18 and TRBJ2-7, is NAGVMQNPRHLVRRRGQEARLRCSPMKGHSHVYWYRQLPEEGLKFMVYLQKENIIDESGMPKERFSAEFPKEGPSILRIQQVVRGDSAAYFCASSPLAVSYEQYFGPGTRLTVT.

This clone turned up a few times. The J gene is TRBJ2-1, the V gene TRBV18, with a possible D match to TRBD1 (5 bases). Germline CDR1 is KGHSH and CDR2 is LQKENI. The CDR3 has 14 amino acids. Trimming removed 6 bases from V and 1 base from J, with 10 bases in between. The DNA for the CDR3 is TGTGCCAGCTCCCCAGGGTGGTCCTACAATGAGCAGTTCTTC. Its translation: CASSPGWSYNEQFF.

V usage is TRBV4-2 and J usage is TRBJ2-7; D ambiguous. This CDR3 contains 15 residues. Germline-derived CDR1 and CDR2 are LGHNA and YNFKEQ. Deletions cut 6 bases from V and 1 base from J, with 16 bases between. CDR3 sequence: CASSSEAQVSYEQYF. In DNA form, the CDR3 reads TGTGCCAGCAGTTCCGAGGCCCAGGTTTCCTACGAGCAGTACTTC.

The V call is TRBV7-2, the J call TRBJ2-5; no reliable D call. The CDR3 spans 15 residues. The V gene's germline CDR1 is SGHTA and CDR2 FQGNSA. Trimming cost V 1 base and J 0 bases, with 9 bases left between them. The DNA of the CDR3 is TGTGCCAGCAGCTTAGATAACAGCTACCAAGAGACCCAGTACTTC. Amino acids: CASSLDNSYQETQYF. The full variable domain, with the rest looked up from reference TRBV7-2 and TRBJ2-5, is GAGVSQSPSNKVTEKGKDVELRCDPISGHTALYWYRQSLGQGLEFLIYFQGNSAPDKSGLPSDRFSAERTGGSVSTLTIQRTQQEDSAVYLCASSLDNSYQETQYFGPGTRLLVL.

The chain has TRBV19 and TRBJ2-7; D unclear. Germline CDR1 is LNHDA and CDR2 is SQIVND (reference sequence). V was pared by 6 bases and J by 6 bases, with 12 bases between. This CDR3 is 12 amino acids long. DNA of the CDR3: TGTGCCAGTAGAGAAGGGTTCAGCGAGCAGTACTTC. Its protein is CASREGFSEQYF.

The J gene is TRBJ2-2, the V gene TRBV14; D not resolved. Germline loops: CDR1 SGHDN, CDR2 FVKESK. This CDR3 has 18 amino acids. With 2 bases removed from V and 1 base from J, the gap between germline ends came to 17 bases. CDR3 sequence: CASSQRSTPMGNTGELFF. The CDR3 DNA follows: TGTGCCAGCAGCCAAAGGTCGACTCCGATGGGGAACACCGGGGAGCTGTTTTTT.

The rearrangement uses TRBV5-1 and TRBJ2-2; D is perhaps TRBD1 (6 bases). The V and J ends lost 4 bases and 5 bases respectively, with 9 bases between them. The CDR3 has 13 amino acids. In germline, CDR1 is SGHRS, CDR2 YFSETQ. CDR3 sequence: CASSPGQTGELFF. CDR3 bases: TGCGCCAGCAGCCCCGGACAGACCGGGGAGCTGTTTTTT. Complete variable domain (other parts from reference TRBV5-1 and TRBJ2-2): KAGVTQTPRYLIKTRGQQVTLSCSPISGHRSVSWYQQTPGQGLQFLFEYFSETQRNKGNFPGRFSGRQFSNSRSEMNVSTLELGDSALYLCASSPGQTGELFFGEGSRLTVL.

In this sample, this clone turned up once. The V call is TRBV20-1, the J call TRBJ2-7; D remains ambiguous. The CDR3 totals 13 residues. Germline CDR1 reads DFQATT; CDR2 reads SNEGSKA (reference sequence). V was pared by 3 bases and J by 7 bases, with 16 bases between. CDR3 DNA: TGCAGTGCTAGTGGGCCAAACCCTTGGGAGCAGTACTTC. It translates to CSASGPNPWEQYF.

This sequence joins TRBV7-8 and TRBJ1-2; 9 bases are a match to TRBD1. CDR3 size: 13 residues. Germline V gene data show CDR1 as SGHVS and CDR2 as FQNEAQ. The V segment lost 5 bases and the J segment 6 bases; nucleotides outside the gene matches: 4. The CDR3 reads CASSRQGVDGYTF. In DNA form, the CDR3 reads TGTGCCAGCAGCCGACAGGGGGTCGATGGCTACACCTTC. Using reference TRBV7-8 and TRBJ1-2 for the parts outside the CDR3, the full variable domain is GAGVSQSPRYKVAKRGQDVALRCDPISGHVSLFWYQQALGQGPEFLTYFQNEAQLDKSGLPSDRFFAERPEGSVSTLKIQRTQQEDSAVYLCASSRQGVDGYTFGSGTRLTVV.

This chain joins TRBV5-1 and TRBJ1-2, with unresolved D. The V and J ends lost 0 bases and 4 bases respectively, with 10 bases between them. Germline CDR1 and CDR2: SGHRS and YFSETQ. This CDR3 is 14 amino acids long. Here the CDR3 DNA reads TGCGCCAGCAGCTTGGTTCCAGATATCTATGGCTACACCTTC. Its protein product is CASSLVPDIYGYTF.

The CDR3 DNA follows: TGTGCCAGCAGTTGGAGCGGGCCGAGCACAGATACGCAGTATTTT. Translation: CASSWSGPSTDTQYF. The chain recombines TRBV27 with TRBJ2-3; TRBD2 might be the D (6 bases). V lost 4 bases, J lost 0 bases, and 11 bases lay in between. Germline CDR1 MNHEY, CDR2 SMNVEV (reference sequence). This CDR3 has 15 amino acids.

The chain carries TRBV2 and TRBJ2-2, with a weak D call TRBD2 (6 bases). Germline CDR1 SNHLY, CDR2 FYNNEI. This CDR3 is 16 amino acids long. The V and J ends lost 6 bases and 2 bases respectively, with 16 bases between them. CDR3 sequence: CASSIQEAGNTGELFF. Here the CDR3 DNA reads TGTGCCAGCAGCATACAGGAGGCGGGAAACACCGGGGAGCTGTTTTTT.

V and J are TRBV5-5 and TRBJ2-5; no clear D gene. This CDR3 has 14 amino acids. The V end lost 4 bases, the J end lost 0 bases, and 10 bases lay between the germline ends. The germline gives CDR1 SGHKS, CDR2 YYEKEE (reference sequence). The CDR3 protein is CASSHTPNQETQYF. In DNA, the CDR3 is TGTGCCAGCAGCCACACACCTAACCAAGAGACCCAGTACTTC. Drawing the rest from reference TRBV5-5 and TRBJ2-5, the complete variable domain is DAGVTQSPTHLIKTRGQQVTLRCSPISGHKSVSWYQQVLGQGPQFIFQYYEKEERGRGNFPDRFSARQFPNYSSELNVNALLLGDSALYLCASSHTPNQETQYFGPGTRLLVL.

With regard to this clone: This specimen includes other DNA sequences encoding the same CDR3. The V and J genes are TRBV2 and TRBJ1-3; 8 nucleotides match TRBD1. Germline trimming cut 8 bases from V and 2 bases from J; bases unmatched to any gene: 2. This CDR3 spans 13 amino acids. Germline values: CDR1 SNHLY, CDR2 FYNNEI. The CDR3 loop is CASRTGPGNTIYF. CDR3 coding DNA: TGTGCCAGCCGGACAGGGCCTGGAAACACCATATATTTT.

This sequence joins TRBV19 and TRBJ2-7, with D perhaps TRBD1 or TRBD2 (5 bases each). The ends were cut back, 6 bases at V and 2 bases at J, with 11 bases in the middle. The CDR3 has 13 residues. Germline V CDR1 and CDR2: LNHDA, SQIVND (reference sequence). CDR3 in DNA: TGTGCCAGTAGCGGGGACGGTACCTACGAGCAGTACTTC. Translation gives CASSGDGTYEQYF. Full variable domain (missing parts from reference TRBV19 and TRBJ2-7): DGGITQSPKYLFRKEGQNVTLSCEQNLNHDAMYWYRQDPGQGLRLIYYSQIVNDFQKGDIAEGYSVSREKKESFPLTVTSAQKNPTAFYLCASSGDGTYEQYFGPGTRLTVT.

The chain links TRBV6-5 to TRBJ1-1; 8 bases agree with TRBD1. The germline CDR1 and CDR2 sequences are MNHEY and SVGAGI. This CDR3 is built from 14 residues. Trimming cost V 6 bases and J 4 bases; bases outside gene matches: 7. The CDR3 reads CASSWTGQGTEAFF. The DNA for the CDR3 is TGTGCCAGCAGCTGGACAGGGCAGGGCACTGAAGCTTTCTTT.

The CDR3 DNA sequence: TGCAGTGCCAGTGGCAGGACAGGGGGCGAAGAGACCCAGTACTTC. It translates to CSASGRTGGEETQYF. The rearrangement joins TRBV20-1 to TRBJ2-5; 11 bases agree with TRBD1. Trimming at V came to 6 bases and at J to 3 bases, leaving 9 bases not matched to a gene. Per germline, CDR1 DFQATT and CDR2 SNEGSKA (reference sequence). The length of the CDR3 is 15 residues.

V usage is TRBV29-1 and J usage is TRBJ1-1; 10 bases are shared with TRBD1. Germline V lookup: CDR1 SQVTM, CDR2 ANQGSEA. The ends lost 7 bases at V and 1 base at J; junction bases unmatched: 3. The CDR3 extends over 13 amino acids. The CDR3 loop is CSGRTGGNTEAFF. CDR3 DNA sequence: TGCAGCGGTCGGACAGGGGGGAACACTGAAGCTTTCTTT. Full variable domain (remainder filled in from reference TRBV29-1 and TRBJ1-1): SAVISQKPSRDICQRGTSLTIQCQVDSQVTMMFWYRQQPGQSLTLIATANQGSEATYESGFVIDKFPISRPNLTFSTLTVSNMSPEDSSIYLCSGRTGGNTEAFFGQGTRLTVV.

As to this clone: Other nucleotide sequences in the sample specify the same CDR3. V and J are TRBV12-3 or TRBV12-4 and TRBJ1-2; TRBD1 aligns across 10 bases. This CDR3 contains 13 residues. V shed 3 bases and J 5 bases; nucleotides not matched to a gene: 0. CDR3 bases: TGTGCCAGCAGTTTGGGACAGGGGTATGGCTACACCTTC. It is translated as CASSLGQGYGYTF.

This clone has just a few counts. CDR3 DNA: TGCGCCAGCAGCGAGGGACTAGCGGGGGGGACGCAGTATTTT. This codes for CASSEGLAGGTQYF. This chain joins TRBV5-1 and TRBJ2-3, with 16 positions matching TRBD2. V was pared by 4 bases and J by 9 bases, with 2 bases of the junction left unmatched. The length of the CDR3 is 14 residues. CDR1 is SGHRS and CDR2 is YFSETQ in the germline V gene.

The V call is TRBV5-1, the J call TRBJ1-2; TRBD1 matches 8 bases. CDR1 and CDR2 (germline): SGHRS, YFSETQ. V shed 4 bases and J 8 bases; nucleotides not matched to a gene: 4. This CDR3 comprises 12 residues. DNA of the CDR3: TGCGCCAGCAGCGCGGACAGGGACGGCTACACCTTC. Protein product: CASSADRDGYTF.

The V and J genes are TRBV7-8 and TRBJ2-7; TRBD2 matches at 9 bases. Per germline, CDR1 SGHVS and CDR2 FQNEAQ. V shed 6 bases, J shed 5 bases, and the junction held 20 bases outside the gene matches. The CDR3 runs to 18 residues. The CDR3 spells CASRRKRLAGRLWDEQYF. The CDR3 DNA is TGTGCCAGCAGGAGGAAAAGGCTAGCGGGACGGCTTTGGGACGAGCAGTACTTC.